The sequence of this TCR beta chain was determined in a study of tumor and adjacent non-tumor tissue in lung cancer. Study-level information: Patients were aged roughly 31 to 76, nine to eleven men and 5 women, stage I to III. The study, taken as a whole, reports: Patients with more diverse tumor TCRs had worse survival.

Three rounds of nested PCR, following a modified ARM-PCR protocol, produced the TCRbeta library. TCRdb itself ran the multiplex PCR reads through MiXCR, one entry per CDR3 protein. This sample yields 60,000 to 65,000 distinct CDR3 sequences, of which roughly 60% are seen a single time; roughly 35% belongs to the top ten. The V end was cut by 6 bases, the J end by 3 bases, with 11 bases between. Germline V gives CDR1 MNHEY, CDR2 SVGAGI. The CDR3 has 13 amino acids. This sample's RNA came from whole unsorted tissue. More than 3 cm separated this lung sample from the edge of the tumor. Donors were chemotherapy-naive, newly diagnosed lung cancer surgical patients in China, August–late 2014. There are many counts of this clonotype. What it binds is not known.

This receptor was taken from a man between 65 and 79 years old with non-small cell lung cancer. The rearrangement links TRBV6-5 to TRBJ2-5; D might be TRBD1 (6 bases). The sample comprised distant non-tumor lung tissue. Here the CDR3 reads CASRPWTEETQYF. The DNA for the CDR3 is TGTGCCAGCAGACCCTGGACAGAAGAGACCCAGTACTTC.